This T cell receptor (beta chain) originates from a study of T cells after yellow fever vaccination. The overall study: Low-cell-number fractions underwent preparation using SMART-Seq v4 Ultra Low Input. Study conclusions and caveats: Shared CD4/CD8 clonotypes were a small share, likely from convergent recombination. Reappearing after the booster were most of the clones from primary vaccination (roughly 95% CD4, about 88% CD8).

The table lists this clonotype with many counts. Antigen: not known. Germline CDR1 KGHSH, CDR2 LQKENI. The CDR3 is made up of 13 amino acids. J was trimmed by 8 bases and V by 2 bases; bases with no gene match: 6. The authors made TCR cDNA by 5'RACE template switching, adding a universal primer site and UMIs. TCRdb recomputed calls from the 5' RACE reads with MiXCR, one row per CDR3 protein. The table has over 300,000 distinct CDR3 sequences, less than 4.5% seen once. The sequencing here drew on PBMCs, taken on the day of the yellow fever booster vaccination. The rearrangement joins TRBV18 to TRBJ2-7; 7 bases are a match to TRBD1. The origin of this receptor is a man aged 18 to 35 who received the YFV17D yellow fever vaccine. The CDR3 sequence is CASSPSTGTQQYV. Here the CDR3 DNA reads TGTGCCAGCTCACCATCGACAGGGACCCAGCAGTACGTC.